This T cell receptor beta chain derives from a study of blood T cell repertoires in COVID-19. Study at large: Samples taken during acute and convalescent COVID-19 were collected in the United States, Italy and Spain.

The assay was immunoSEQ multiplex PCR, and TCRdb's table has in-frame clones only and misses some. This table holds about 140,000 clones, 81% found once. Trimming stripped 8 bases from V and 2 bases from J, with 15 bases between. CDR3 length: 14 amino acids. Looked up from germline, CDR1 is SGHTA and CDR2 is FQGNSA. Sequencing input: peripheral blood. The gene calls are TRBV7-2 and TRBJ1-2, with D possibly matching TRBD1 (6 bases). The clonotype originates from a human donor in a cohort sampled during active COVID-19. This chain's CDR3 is CASAPDSLNYGYTF. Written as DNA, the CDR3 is TGTGCCAGCGCCCCGGACAGTTTAAACTATGGCTACACCTTC.